Below are 16 T cell receptor beta chains sequenced from a single sample in a study of early T cells in non-severe SARS-CoV-2 infection (dated by TCRdb to about 2021). Libraries were built with 5' RACE. Sequenced using a NextSeq 500. Clones were called with MiXCR by TCRdb after fastp trimmed the public reads at Q25, and only in-frame beta chains were retained. Identical CDR3 proteins give one entry, which carries the most common genes and DNA. The sample yields some 62,000 distinct CDR3 sequences; approximately 9.2% were counted once. The leading ten clones occupy around an eighth of the sample. This sample comprised whole blood, obtained at baseline. The source of these receptors is an adult who was a healthcare worker with PCR-confirmed SARS-CoV-2 infection or an uninfected control (not recorded which).

This clonotype was seen many times. The genes are TRBV6-6 and TRBJ1-1; 10 bases are shared with TRBD1. The CDR3 is made up of 14 amino acids. V dropped 4 bases and J dropped 5; count of bases not matched to a gene: 4. Per the germline V gene, CDR1 is MNHNY and CDR2 is SVGAGI (reference sequence). CDR3 residues: CASSLGQGLTEAFF. The CDR3 coding sequence is TGTGCCAGCAGTTTGGGACAGGGGTTAACTGAAGCTTTCTTT.

This clonotype showed up many times. The V gene is TRBV18, the J gene TRBJ1-5; possible D gene TRBD1, 5 bases. The V end lost 3 bases, the J end lost 5 bases, and 17 bases lay between the germline ends. The CDR3 loop spans 16 amino acids. The germline gives CDR1 KGHSH, CDR2 LQKENI. The DNA of the CDR3 is TGTGCCAGCTCACCTTATCAGGCCGGGGCGGATCAGCCCCAGCATTTT. Translation: CASSPYQAGADQPQHF.

The table lists this clonotype with many counts. J is TRBJ1-2 and V is TRBV20-1, with 9 positions matching TRBD1. Losses at the gene ends were 5 bases for V and 3 bases for J; bases not matched to a gene: 4. CDR1 and CDR2 from the germline V gene are DFQATT and SNEGSKA (reference sequence). The CDR3 consists of 13 residues. The CDR3 protein is CSAWDRADYGYTF. CDR3 sequence (DNA): TGCAGTGCTTGGGACAGGGCTGACTATGGCTACACCTTC.

This chain joins TRBV20-1 and TRBJ2-3; 12 positions agree with TRBD2. Germline V CDR1 and CDR2: DFQATT, SNEGSKA (reference sequence). This CDR3 has 14 amino acids. J was trimmed by 6 bases and V by 6 bases; bases with no gene match: 7. Written as DNA, the CDR3 is TGCAGTGCCGACGGACTAGCGGGATCGGATACGCAGTATTTT. Protein sequence: CSADGLAGSDTQYF.

Judged by abundance, this clonotype is medium-sized. The genes are TRBV2 and TRBJ2-1; TRBD2 might be the D (5 bases). The V gene's germline CDR1 is SNHLY and CDR2 FYNNEI. This CDR3 is 15 amino acids long. Trimming took off 0 bases at V and 6 bases at J, with 12 bases between the two ends. CDR3 nucleotide sequence: TGTGCCAGCAGTGAAGCGCTAAGAGGGATCAATGAGCAGTTCTTC. Translation gives CASSEALRGINEQFF.

This clonotype was picked up many times. This rearrangement joins TRBV21-1 to TRBJ2-7; TRBD1, the table's D call, was not compared with the DNA. TRBV21-1 is a pseudogene segment. This CDR3 has 15 residues. CDR3 nucleotides: TGTGCCAGCAGCTGCCGGACAGCTACCTTCTACGAGCAGTACTTC. It yields the protein CASSCRTATFYEQYF.

This clonotype was seen at least ten times. The chain couples TRBV5-1 to TRBJ2-3; D remains unclear. The CDR3 consists of 15 residues. Germline CDR1 SGHRS, CDR2 YFSETQ. Trimming pared 0 bases from V and 0 bases from J, leaving 8 bases between. CDR3 sequence reads: CASSLAVQSTDTQYF. The CDR3 coding sequence is TGCGCCAGCAGCTTGGCCGTACAGAGCACAGATACGCAGTATTTT.

This clonotype was seen repeatedly, ten times or more. This sequence joins TRBV3-1 and TRBJ1-1; the D is unclear. Trimming pared 4 bases from V and 1 base from J, leaving 10 bases between. The CDR3 covers 14 residues. CDR1 and CDR2 (germline): LGHDT, YNNKEL (reference sequence). CDR3 loop: CASSLSRGNTEAFF. The DNA of the CDR3 is TGTGCCAGCAGCCTATCACGGGGGAACACTGAAGCTTTCTTT.

The chain employs TRBV20-1 and TRBJ2-7; D may correspond to TRBD1 or TRBD2 (5 bases each). Germline V gene lookup returns CDR1 DFQATT and CDR2 SNEGSKA (reference sequence). The CDR3 is 11 amino acids. V was cut by 4 bases and J by 11 bases, with 15 bases left in between. CDR3 sequence (DNA): TGCAGTGCTACGGCTCGGGGCCCGGAGTACTTC. Encoded protein: CSATARGPEYF.

This clonotype has more than one count but fewer than ten. This chain uses TRBV11-3 with TRBJ2-1, with unresolved D. This CDR3 has 14 residues. Germline values: CDR1 SGHNT, CDR2 YENEEA. The V end was cut by 4 bases, the J end by 8 bases, with 15 bases between. The CDR3 coding sequence is TGTGCCAGCAGCTCATCCCGTCCCTGGGATGAGCAGTTCTTC. Translation gives CASSSSRPWDEQFF.

The chain employs TRBV14 and TRBJ2-1, with D perhaps TRBD1 or TRBD2 (6 bases each). V lost 2 bases and J 13 bases, leaving 12 bases between the germline ends. The length of the CDR3 is 12 residues. The germline CDR1 and CDR2 sequences are SGHDN and FVKESK. The CDR3, as DNA: TGTGCCAGCAGCCAAAGGGGGAGGACCCAGTTCTTC. Translation: CASSQRGRTQFF.

The chain employs TRBV5-4 and TRBJ2-2; D is unclear. CDR1 SGHNT and CDR2 YYREEE come from the germline V gene (reference sequence). The CDR3 consists of 14 residues. V was clipped by 4 bases and J by 2 bases, with 9 bases between them. CDR3 sequence reads: CASSPDLNTGELFF. CDR3 coding DNA: TGTGCCAGCAGCCCAGACTTAAACACCGGGGAGCTGTTTTTT.

The V call is TRBV7-6, the J call TRBJ2-5; 13 bases match TRBD2. The CDR3 has 16 amino acids. V lost 2 bases to trimming and J lost 5 bases; unmatched junction nucleotides: 5. From germline, CDR1 is SGHVS and CDR2 FNYEAQ. CDR3 region: CASSLTSGRARETQYF. CDR3 DNA sequence: TGTGCCAGCAGCTTAACTAGCGGGAGGGCCAGGGAGACCCAGTACTTC.

This clonotype was seen a few times. The gene calls are TRBV11-3 and TRBJ1-1; D is undetermined. The V and J ends lost 5 bases and 5 bases respectively, with 12 bases between them. This CDR3 is built from 13 residues. From germline, CDR1 is SGHNT and CDR2 YENEEA. The DNA of the CDR3 is TGTGCCAGCAGCCTCAACGACGGGACTGAAGCTTTCTTT. It specifies CASSLNDGTEAFF.

This clonotype was counted only a few times. The CDR3 spells CASSLGGRTDTQYF. CDR3 DNA sequence: TGTGCCAGCAGCTTAGGCGGGAGAACAGATACGCAGTATTTT. The V call is TRBV11-3, the J call TRBJ2-3; TRBD2 agrees at 7 bases. V shed 1 base, J shed 3 bases, and the junction held 1 base outside the gene matches. In germline, CDR1 is SGHNT, CDR2 YENEEA. The length of the CDR3 is 14 residues. Complete variable domain (other parts from reference TRBV11-3 and TRBJ2-3): EAGVVQSPRYKIIEKKQPVAFWCNPISGHNTLYWYLQNLGQGPELLIRYENEEAVDDSQLPKDRFSAERLKGVDSTLKIQPAELGDSAVYLCASSLGGRTDTQYFGPGTRLTVL.

This clonotype was seen repeatedly, ten times or more. The rearrangement uses TRBV6-1 and TRBJ2-5; the D gene could be TRBD1 or TRBD2 (5 bases each). Trimming stripped 8 bases from V and 5 bases from J, with 18 bases between. The length of the CDR3 is 14 residues. The germline CDR1 and CDR2 sequences are MNHNS and SASEGT. Here the CDR3 reads CASLKPGPMETQYF. The CDR3 DNA is TGTGCCAGCTTAAAACCGGGACCCATGGAGACCCAGTACTTC.